This T cell receptor (beta chain) was obtained from a study of technical replicates of blood from a few donors. The CDR3 contains 14 residues. In germline, CDR1 is LNHDA, CDR2 SQIVND (reference sequence). Unmatched junction bases numbered 5, after V lost 8 bases and J lost 1 base. Profiling relied on immunoSEQ multiplex PCR, and the TCRdb table lists in-frame clones only, not all of them. The sample has around 50,000 clones, approximately 94% seen once. The receptor comes from a human donor in good health. The rearrangement links TRBV19 to TRBJ1-1; 9 nucleotides line up with TRBD1. The sequencing input was T cells isolated from PBMCs. CDR3 loop: CASQPGQGNTEAFF. CDR3 DNA: TGTGCCAGTCAACCGGGACAGGGGAACACTGAAGCTTTCTTT.